These T cell receptor beta chains were read from a single sample in a study of shared clonotypes between healthy human individuals. Assay: immunoSEQ multiplex PCR; the TCRdb copy retains only in-frame clones and omits some. The top ten clones hold approximately 1% of a sample with about 2 million clones, roughly 95% of them seen once. The material sequenced was naive CD8+ T cells sorted from blood. The receptor source for this set is a young man in good health. Each CDR3 is given with its conserved first and last residue. Each record gives: V gene, clone size, J gene, CDR3 length, D gene, CDR3 DNA, CDR3 protein. D genes are given only for firm matches. Clone size is shown for a subset of rows, as once, few, many or a class of expanded clone.

TRBV2	.	TRBJ2-7	13	TRBD1	TGTGCCAGCGAGAGACAGGGCGCCTACGAGCAGTACTTC	CASERQGAYEQYF
TRBV28	.	TRBJ1-2	14	.	TGTGCCAGCAGTAGAACGGATACTATCTATGGCTACACCTTC	CASSRTDTIYGYTF
TRBV7-9	.	TRBJ2-7	14	.	TGTGCCAGCAGCCTCCCCGGGCGGACCTACGAGCAGTACTTC	CASSLPGRTYEQYF
TRBV6-6	.	TRBJ1-3	15	.	TGTGCCAGCAGGGCAGGCGGTTCACCTGGAAACACCATATATTTT	CASRAGGSPGNTIYF
TRBV13	.	TRBJ2-1	12	.	TGTGCCAGCAGCCCCCAGGGCAATGAGCAGTTCTTC	CASSPQGNEQFF
TRBV11-1	.	TRBJ2-7	12	TRBD2	TGTGCCAGCAGCCTAGCGGAATACGAGCAGTACTTC	CASSLAEYEQYF
TRBV2	.	TRBJ2-5	14	.	TGTGCCAGCAGTGATTTCGGTAGCCTGGAGACCCAGTACTTC	CASSDFGSLETQYF
TRBV7-9	.	TRBJ2-5	14	TRBD1	TGTGCCAGCAGGTTACAGGGGGGCCAAGAGACCCAGTACTTC	CASRLQGGQETQYF
TRBV7-2	.	TRBJ2-1	16	TRBD1	TGTGCCAGCAGCTCTAATAGACAGGGGGCGGATAATGAGCAGTTCTTC	CASSSNRQGADNEQFF
TRBV11-2	.	TRBJ1-4	15	.	TGTGCCAGCAGCTTAGCGGTCAGGGTCGGGGAAAAACTGTTTTTT	CASSLAVRVGEKLFF
TRBV16	.	TRBJ2-7	15	.	TGTGCCAGCAGCCAATCGGGGGGGCTAGCCTACGAGCAGTACTTC	CASSQSGGLAYEQYF
TRBV6-5	.	TRBJ2-7	15	TRBD1	TGTGCCACTTCCCAGACAGGGACGAGCTCCTACGAGCAGTACTTC	CATSQTGTSSYEQYF
TRBV11-2	.	TRBJ2-7	14	.	TGTGCCAGCAGCTTAGCGGGACCCTCCTACGAGCAGTACTTC	CASSLAGPSYEQYF
TRBV19	.	TRBJ2-3	16	TRBD1	TGTGCCAGTAGAATTGGAAGGGACAGGGCTAGAGATACGCAGTATTTT	CASRIGRDRARDTQYF
TRBV7-9	.	TRBJ2-7	15	.	TGTGCCAGCAGACCGCCGGCCGGGGCATCCTACGAGCAGTACTTC	CASRPPAGASYEQYF
TRBV5-4	.	TRBJ2-6	16	.	TGTGCCAGTGTGGACCGTCCGGAATCTGGGGCCAACGTCCTGACTTTC	CASVDRPESGANVLTF
TRBV6-6	few	TRBJ1-1	12	.	TGTGCCAGCAGTTACTCGAACACTGAAGCTTTCTTT	CASSYSNTEAFF
TRBV4-1	.	TRBJ1-6	15	TRBD1	TGCGCCAGCAGCCTCCGTCAGGGGGGTAATTCACCCCTCCACTTT	CASSLRQGGNSPLHF
TRBV5-8	.	TRBJ2-2	12	.	TGTGCCAGCACCCAAGGTACCGGGGAGCTGTTTTTT	CASTQGTGELFF
TRBV9	.	TRBJ1-2	15	.	TGTGCCAGCAGCGTAGTTTCCGACAGCCACTATGGCTACACCTTC	CASSVVSDSHYGYTF
TRBV5-6	.	TRBJ2-7	14	.	TGTGCCAGCAGCTTTGGGCAGGGGGGCTACGAGCAGTACTTC	CASSFGQGGYEQYF
TRBV15	.	TRBJ2-2	19	TRBD1	TGTGCCACCAGCAGAGAGAGGAGTGGGACAGGGGTTTTGACCGGGGAGCTGTTTTTT	CATSRERSGTGVLTGELFF
TRBV28	.	TRBJ1-5	18	TRBD1	TGTGCCAGCAGGGCCCCGGGACAGGGTCCGATTAGCAATCAGCCCCAGCATTTT	CASRAPGQGPISNQPQHF
TRBV9	once	TRBJ2-1	13	TRBD2	TGTGCCAGCACCTGGCGGGAGGGCAATGAGCAGTTCTTC	CASTWREGNEQFF
TRBV5-1	.	TRBJ2-7	13	.	TGCGCCAGCAGCCTTTCCACTGCCTACGAGCAGTACTTC	CASSLSTAYEQYF
TRBV6-6	.	TRBJ2-7	13	.	TGTGCCAGCAGTCCACAGACTATTTACGAGCAGTACTTC	CASSPQTIYEQYF
TRBV9	.	TRBJ2-2	14	TRBD1	TGTGCCACCTCGGACAGGGGGGACACCGGGGAGCTGTTTTTT	CATSDRGDTGELFF
TRBV2	.	TRBJ2-1	15	TRBD2	TGTGCCAGCAGTGAAAGACTAGCGGGGGCCAATGAGCAGTTCTTC	CASSERLAGANEQFF
TRBV9	.	TRBJ1-2	14	.	TGTGCCAGCAGCGTGGGGCAGATGGACTATGGCTACACCTTC	CASSVGQMDYGYTF
TRBV11-2	.	TRBJ2-7	11	.	TGTGCCAGCAGGGAAGGGGACGAGCAGTACTTC	CASREGDEQYF
TRBV28	.	TRBJ1-5	14	.	TGTGCCAGCAGCCTCACAGGGAGCAATCAGCCCCAGCATTTT	CASSLTGSNQPQHF
TRBV29-1	.	TRBJ1-2	13	TRBD1	TGCAGCGCTGAGACAGGGGGCTACTATGGCTACACCTTC	CSAETGGYYGYTF
TRBV27	.	TRBJ2-7	13	.	TGTGCCAGCAGTTTAATTAGAAGCGACGAGCAGTACTTC	CASSLIRSDEQYF
TRBV28	.	TRBJ1-1	14	.	TGTGCCAGCAGTTATTCGCAGGGGTATACTGAAGCTTTCTTT	CASSYSQGYTEAFF
TRBV7-9	once	TRBJ2-1	14	TRBD2	TGTGCCAGCAGCTTTCATTCGGGAGGCAATGAGCAGTTCTTC	CASSFHSGGNEQFF
TRBV5-1	.	TRBJ2-1	13	.	TGCGCCAGCAGTTGGGACGCGTATAATGAGCAGTTCTTC	CASSWDAYNEQFF
TRBV27	.	TRBJ2-7	15	.	TGTGCCAGCAGTTTTGGGAGCGGAGGCTCCTACGAGCAGTACTTC	CASSFGSGGSYEQYF
TRBV10-3	.	TRBJ1-2	13	TRBD1	TGTGCCATCAGTGAGACAGGGGGCGCCGGCTACACCTTC	CAISETGGAGYTF
TRBV7-6	.	TRBJ2-1	15	TRBD2	TGTGCCAGCAGCCCGACTAGCGGGAGCTACAATGAGCAGTTCTTC	CASSPTSGSYNEQFF
TRBV5-3	.	TRBJ2-5	15	.	TGTGCCAGAAGAAGGGGGGATGCTAACCAAGAGACCCAGTACTTC	CARRRGDANQETQYF
TRBV5-1	.	TRBJ2-7	13	.	TGCGCCAGCAGCTTGTCCGGAGTCTACGAGCAGTACTTC	CASSLSGVYEQYF
TRBV7-9	.	TRBJ2-1	12	.	TGTGCCAGCAGCTTAGCCGATAATGAGCAGTTCTTC	CASSLADNEQFF
TRBV7-9	.	TRBJ2-5	16	.	TGTGCCAGCAGCTTAGCGGGGGGACCCTACCAAGAGACCCAGTACTTC	CASSLAGGPYQETQYF
TRBV6-1	.	TRBJ2-7	15	TRBD2	TGTGCCAGCAGTGGAGAGCGGGAGGGCTCCTACGAGCAGTACTTC	CASSGEREGSYEQYF
TRBV6-1	.	TRBJ2-3	14	.	TGTGCCAGCAGTGAAGCGCTCGGGATAGATACGCAGTATTTT	CASSEALGIDTQYF
TRBV28	once	TRBJ2-7	16	.	TGTGCCAGCAGTTTTGGGCAGCGCGTCACCTTTTACGAGCAGTACTTC	CASSFGQRVTFYEQYF
TRBV10-3	.	TRBJ2-5	16	TRBD2	TGTGCCATCAGTGAGGAACTAGCGGGGTTACAAGAGACCCAGTACTTC	CAISEELAGLQETQYF
TRBV28	.	TRBJ2-7	15	TRBD1	TGTGCCAGCAGGCCCGGAGGGACAGGCACCTACGAGCAGTACTTC	CASRPGGTGTYEQYF
TRBV7-9	once	TRBJ1-1	16	TRBD1	TGTGCCAGCAGCTCCGGGACAGGGGGGTGGGGTACTGAAGCTTTCTTT	CASSSGTGGWGTEAFF